This is a list of T cell receptor beta chains from one sample in a study of CD8 T cells in Susac syndrome. MiXCR was run by TCRdb on the immunoSEQ multiplex PCR reads, yielding one entry per CDR3 protein. This sample carries about 80,000 distinct CDR3 sequences, around 96% of them seen once, and the ten largest clones take approximately 0.42%. What was sequenced was CD8+ T cells from PBMCs. All receptors derive from a human donor with Susac syndrome. The CDR3 runs from the conserved cysteine through the conserved F or W. The D gene is left open where the match is weak. Clone size, where shown, is once, few, many, or a class for clones that have expanded.

V: TRBV9; length: 11; size: .; D: .; J: TRBJ1-2; CDR3: CASKKGFGYTF; DNA: TGTGCCAGCAAGAAGGGATTTGGCTACACCTTC
V: TRBV29-1; length: 16; size: .; D: .; J: TRBJ2-1; CDR3: CSVEDHAKSSYNEQFF; DNA: TGCAGCGTTGAAGATCACGCTAAGAGCTCCTACAATGAGCAGTTCTTC
V: TRBV20-1; length: 12; size: .; D: .; J: TRBJ2-1; CDR3: CSARGGNNEQFF; DNA: TGCAGTGCTAGAGGAGGGAACAATGAGCAGTTCTTC
V: TRBV4-3; length: 15; size: .; D: TRBD2; J: TRBJ2-7; CDR3: CASSQGTSGVYEQYF; DNA: TGCGCCAGCAGCCAGGGGACTAGCGGGGTGTACGAGCAGTACTTC
V: TRBV20-1; length: 17; size: .; D: .; J: TRBJ2-5; CDR3: CSARDSQVRLYQETQYF; DNA: TGCAGTGCTAGAGATTCCCAGGTCAGGCTCTACCAAGAGACCCAGTACTTC
V: TRBV9; length: 13; size: .; D: .; J: TRBJ2-2; CDR3: CASSAPGAGELFF; DNA: TGTGCCAGCAGCGCTCCGGGGGCCGGGGAGCTGTTTTTT
V: TRBV2; length: 15; size: once; D: .; J: TRBJ2-5; CDR3: CASSGDGLGSETQYF; DNA: TGTGCCAGCAGTGGAGACGGGTTGGGCTCAGAGACCCAGTACTTC
V: TRBV5-4; length: 16; size: .; D: .; J: TRBJ1-2; CDR3: CASSFETLDRNYGYTF; DNA: TGTGCCAGCAGCTTTGAGACACTCGATAGGAACTATGGCTACACCTTC
V: TRBV7-2; length: 15; size: .; D: TRBD1; J: TRBJ2-7; CDR3: CASSRGQGPSYEQYF; DNA: TGTGCCAGCAGCAGGGGACAGGGACCCTCCTACGAGCAGTACTTC
V: TRBV7-8; length: 13; size: .; D: .; J: TRBJ2-5; CDR3: CASSVGPGETQYF; DNA: TGTGCCAGCAGCGTAGGGCCTGGGGAGACCCAGTACTTC
V: TRBV29-1; length: 15; size: .; D: TRBD1; J: TRBJ2-1; CDR3: CSAREGTGGYDEQFF; DNA: TGCAGCGCCCGGGAGGGGACAGGGGGATACGATGAGCAGTTCTTC
V: TRBV20-1; length: 14; size: .; D: .; J: TRBJ2-7; CDR3: CSAPAGLTLDEQYF; DNA: TGCAGTGCGCCCGCGGGACTCACCTTGGACGAGCAGTACTTC
V: TRBV29-1; length: 16; size: .; D: TRBD1; J: TRBJ2-3; CDR3: CSVEDLTGLDTDTQYF; DNA: TGCAGCGTTGAAGACCTGACAGGGCTAGACACAGATACGCAGTATTTT
V: TRBV7-8; length: 14; size: once; D: .; J: TRBJ2-1; CDR3: CASSFQGVADEQFF; DNA: TGTGCCAGCAGCTTTCAAGGAGTAGCTGATGAGCAGTTCTTC
V: TRBV28; length: 17; size: once; D: TRBD1; J: TRBJ1-2; CDR3: CASSPPRDRAQIYGYTF; DNA: TGTGCCAGCAGTCCCCCCCGGGACAGGGCGCAGATCTATGGCTACACCTTC
V: TRBV29-1; length: 13; size: .; D: TRBD1; J: TRBJ2-3; CDR3: CSVGTGATDTQYF; DNA: TGCAGCGTTGGGACAGGGGCCACAGATACGCAGTATTTT
V: TRBV12-5; length: 13; size: .; D: .; J: TRBJ2-5; CDR3: CASGLDPQETQYF; DNA: TGTGCTAGTGGTTTGGACCCCCAAGAGACCCAGTACTTC
V: TRBV20-1; length: 12; size: .; D: .; J: TRBJ2-2; CDR3: CSAPSGPGELFF; DNA: TGCAGTGCTCCGTCGGGACCCGGGGAGCTGTTTTTT
V: TRBV28; length: 14; size: .; D: TRBD1; J: TRBJ2-7; CDR3: CASRVGQDRLEQYF; DNA: TGTGCCAGCAGGGTAGGACAGGATCGTCTCGAGCAGTACTTC
V: TRBV5-6; length: 15; size: .; D: .; J: TRBJ2-2; CDR3: CASSPNAGYTGELFF; DNA: TGTGCCAGCAGCCCCAACGCGGGGTACACCGGGGAGCTGTTTTTT
V: TRBV13; length: 14; size: .; D: TRBD1; J: TRBJ2-1; CDR3: CASSSRDSENEQFF; DNA: TGTGCCAGCAGCTCCCGGGACAGCGAAAATGAGCAGTTCTTC
V: TRBV20-1; length: 16; size: .; D: TRBD1; J: TRBJ1-6; CDR3: CSAKRLGQGAYSPLHF; DNA: TGCAGTGCTAAGAGGTTAGGACAGGGGGCCTATTCACCCCTCCACTTT
V: TRBV6-5; length: 14; size: .; D: .; J: TRBJ2-3; CDR3: CASSYGAAPDTQYF; DNA: TGTGCCAGCAGTTACGGTGCGGCGCCCGATACGCAGTATTTT
V: TRBV12-3/TRBV12-4; length: 13; size: .; D: .; J: TRBJ2-6; CDR3: CASSFPGANVLTF; DNA: TGTGCCAGCAGTTTCCCTGGGGCCAACGTCCTGACTTTC
V: TRBV30; length: 15; size: .; D: .; J: TRBJ1-1; CDR3: CAWGPTPRGKTEAFF; DNA: TGTGCCTGGGGTCCCACCCCCAGGGGTAAGACTGAAGCTTTCTTT
V: TRBV9; length: 17; size: once; D: .; J: TRBJ1-1; CDR3: CASSVGGLGGAVTEAFF; DNA: TGTGCCAGCAGCGTAGGAGGTCTCGGGGGGGCGGTCACTGAAGCTTTCTTT
V: TRBV19; length: 13; size: .; D: .; J: TRBJ1-1; CDR3: CASSILMNTEAFF; DNA: TGTGCCAGTAGTATCTTGATGAACACTGAAGCTTTCTTT
V: TRBV28; length: 14; size: .; D: .; J: TRBJ2-7; CDR3: CASSLLGPPYEQYF; DNA: TGTGCCAGCAGTTTGCTAGGGCCCCCCTACGAGCAGTACTTC
V: TRBV6-6; length: 14; size: .; D: TRBD1; J: TRBJ2-7; CDR3: CASTKPGQRDEQYF; DNA: TGTGCCAGCACTAAACCGGGACAGCGCGACGAGCAGTACTTC
V: TRBV15; length: 15; size: .; D: TRBD1; J: TRBJ2-1; CDR3: CATSTRTGGFNEQFF; DNA: TGTGCCACCAGCACCCGGACAGGGGGCTTCAATGAGCAGTTCTTC
V: TRBV12-3/TRBV12-4; length: 14; size: .; D: TRBD1; J: TRBJ2-7; CDR3: CASSPGQVGYEQYF; DNA: TGTGCCAGCAGCCCTGGACAGGTTGGGTACGAGCAGTACTTC
V: TRBV28; length: 15; size: .; D: .; J: TRBJ2-3; CDR3: CASSQRGGGTDTQYF; DNA: TGTGCCAGCAGTCAGAGGGGGGGAGGCACAGATACGCAGTATTTT
V: TRBV29-1; length: 13; size: .; D: TRBD1; J: TRBJ1-2; CDR3: CSVGGQGYNGYTF; DNA: TGCAGCGTTGGGGGACAGGGGTATAATGGCTACACCTTC